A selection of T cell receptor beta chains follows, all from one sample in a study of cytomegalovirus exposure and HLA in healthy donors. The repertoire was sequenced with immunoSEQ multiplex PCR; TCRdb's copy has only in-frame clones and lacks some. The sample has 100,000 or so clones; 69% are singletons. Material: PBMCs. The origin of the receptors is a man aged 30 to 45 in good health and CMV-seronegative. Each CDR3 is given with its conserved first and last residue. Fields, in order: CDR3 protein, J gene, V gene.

CASSSSGSGSYEQYF,-,TRBV28
CASSLEPSGKRGQFF,TRBJ2-1,TRBV11-2
CASSGTGSGNTIYF,TRBJ1-3,TRBV25-1
CASSVEEWEGTYEQYF,TRBJ2-7,TRBV10-1
CASGGGGDLYEQYF,TRBJ2-7,TRBV19
CASSLRGLLRAPYEQYF,TRBJ2-7,TRBV28
CASGLGSDSNQPQHF,TRBJ1-5,TRBV12-5
CASRGVGSGNTIYF,TRBJ1-3,TRBV19
CASTRDLYEQYF,TRBJ2-7,TRBV5-6
CASPLGGANGLTF,TRBJ2-6,TRBV7-9
CASSPGTGGTEAFF,TRBJ1-1,TRBV27
CASSWGERTEAFF,TRBJ1-1,TRBV7-9
CASSLGTGSRTYEQYF,TRBJ2-7,TRBV11-2
CASSPTPGLEAFF,TRBJ1-1,TRBV7-2